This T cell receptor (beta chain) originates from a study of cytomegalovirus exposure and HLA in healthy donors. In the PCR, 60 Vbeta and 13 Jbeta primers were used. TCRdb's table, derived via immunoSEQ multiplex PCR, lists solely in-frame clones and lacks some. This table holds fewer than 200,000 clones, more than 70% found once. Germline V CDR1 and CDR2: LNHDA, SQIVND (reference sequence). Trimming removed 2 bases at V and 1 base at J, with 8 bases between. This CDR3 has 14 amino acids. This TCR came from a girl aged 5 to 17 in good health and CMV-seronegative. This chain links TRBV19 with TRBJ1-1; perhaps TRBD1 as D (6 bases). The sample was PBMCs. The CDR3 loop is CASSIRDTNTEAFF. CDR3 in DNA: TGTGCCAGTAGTATACGGGACACGAACACTGAAGCTTTCTTT.